This T cell receptor (beta chain) derives from a study of long-term antiretroviral therapy in people with HIV. Findings and limits, study-wide: ART preceded a rise in diversity that nonetheless stayed lower than in transplant donor controls. The clones with expansion before ART were dominant in the repertoire at all time points.

This clone was detected once. What it binds is not known. The authors ran the immunoSEQ assay, v3.0, at survey level. The protocol was immunoSEQ multiplex PCR, while the TCRdb copy is restricted to in-frame clones and leaves out a portion. The table includes over 10,000 clones, approximately 90% detected once. Each HIV participant was treated in the United States. Cryopreserved PBMC, at roughly 0.85-11 million per sample, were present before DNA extraction. V lost 8 bases to trimming and J lost 7 bases, with 14 bases between them. The CDR3 has 13 amino acids. Per the germline V gene, CDR1 is SGHTA and CDR2 is FQGNSA.

Material: unsorted PBMCs, obtained 2.1 years after starting antiretroviral therapy. J is TRBJ2-2 and V is TRBV7-2; D gene ambiguous. The TCR sequence derives from a woman between 40 and 55 years old with HIV. The CDR3 is CASRIGVDGELFF. In DNA form, the CDR3 reads TGTGCCAGCCGCATCGGAGTGGACGGGGAGCTGTTTTTT.